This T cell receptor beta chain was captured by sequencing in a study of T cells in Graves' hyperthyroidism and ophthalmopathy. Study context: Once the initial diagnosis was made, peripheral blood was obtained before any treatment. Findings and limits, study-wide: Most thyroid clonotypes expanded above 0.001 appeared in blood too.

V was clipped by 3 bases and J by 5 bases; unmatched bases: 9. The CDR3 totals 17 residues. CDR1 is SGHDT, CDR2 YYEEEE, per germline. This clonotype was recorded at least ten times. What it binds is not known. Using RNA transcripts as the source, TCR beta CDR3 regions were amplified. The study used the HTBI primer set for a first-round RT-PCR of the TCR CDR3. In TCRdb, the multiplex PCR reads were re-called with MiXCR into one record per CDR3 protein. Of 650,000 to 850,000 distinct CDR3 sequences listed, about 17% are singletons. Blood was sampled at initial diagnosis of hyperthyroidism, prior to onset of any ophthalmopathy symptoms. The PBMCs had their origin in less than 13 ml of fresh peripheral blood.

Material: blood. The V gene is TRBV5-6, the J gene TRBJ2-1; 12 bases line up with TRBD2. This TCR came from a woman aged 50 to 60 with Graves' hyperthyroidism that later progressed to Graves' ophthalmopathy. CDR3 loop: CASSSSGLAGTNNEQFF. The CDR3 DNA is TGTGCCAGCAGCTCCTCCGGACTAGCGGGGACAAACAATGAGCAGTTCTTC.